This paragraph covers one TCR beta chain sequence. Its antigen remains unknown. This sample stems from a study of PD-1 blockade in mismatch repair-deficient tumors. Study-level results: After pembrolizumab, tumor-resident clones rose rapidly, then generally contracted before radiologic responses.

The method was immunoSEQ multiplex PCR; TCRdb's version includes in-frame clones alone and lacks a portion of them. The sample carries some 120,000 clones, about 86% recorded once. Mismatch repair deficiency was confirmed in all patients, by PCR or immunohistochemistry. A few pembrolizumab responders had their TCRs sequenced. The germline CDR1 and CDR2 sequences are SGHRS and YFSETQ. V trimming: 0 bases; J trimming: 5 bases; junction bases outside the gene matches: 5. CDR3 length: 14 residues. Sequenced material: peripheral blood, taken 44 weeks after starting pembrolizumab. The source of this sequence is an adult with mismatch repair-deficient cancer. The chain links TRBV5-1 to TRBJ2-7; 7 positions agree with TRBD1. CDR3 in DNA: TGCGCCAGCAGCTTGGCCCAGGGGGAAGACGAGCAGTACTTC. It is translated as CASSLAQGEDEQYF.